This T cell receptor (beta chain) originates from a study of Graves' ophthalmopathy and Graves' hyperthyroidism. This clonotype appeared a single time. The junction differs from germline at one of its ends, possibly a read error. The sequenced template was RNA, covering the TCR beta CDR3 region. A first-round RT-PCR used HTBI primers, followed by a second-round multiplex PCR. A single record per CDR3 protein comes from TCRdb applying MiXCR to the multiplex PCR reads. The sample holds more than 300,000 distinct CDR3 sequences, about a sixth seen once. This CDR3 is built from 13 residues. Germline V CDR1 and CDR2: SGHAT, FQDESV (reference sequence).

The clonotype comes from an adult woman with stable Graves' hyperthyroidism. The gene calls are TRBV11-1 and TRBJ2-7, with 9 bases that match TRBD1. Specimen: peripheral blood. CDR3 amino acids: CTSSLTGGYEQYF. The CDR3 bases are TGTACCAGCAGCTTGACAGGGGGCTACGAGCAGTACTTC.